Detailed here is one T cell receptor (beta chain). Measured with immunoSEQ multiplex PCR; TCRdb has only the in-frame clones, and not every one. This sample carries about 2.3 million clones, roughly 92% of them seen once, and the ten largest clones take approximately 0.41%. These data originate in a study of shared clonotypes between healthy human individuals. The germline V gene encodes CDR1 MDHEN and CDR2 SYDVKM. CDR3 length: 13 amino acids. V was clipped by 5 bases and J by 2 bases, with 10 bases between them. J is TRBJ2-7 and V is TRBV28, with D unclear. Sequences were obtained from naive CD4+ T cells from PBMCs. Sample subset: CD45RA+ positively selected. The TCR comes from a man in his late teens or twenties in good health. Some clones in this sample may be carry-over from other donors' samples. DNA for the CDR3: TGTGCCAGCAGTCCGCCCGCCACCTACGAGCAGTACTTC. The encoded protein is CASSPPATYEQYF.